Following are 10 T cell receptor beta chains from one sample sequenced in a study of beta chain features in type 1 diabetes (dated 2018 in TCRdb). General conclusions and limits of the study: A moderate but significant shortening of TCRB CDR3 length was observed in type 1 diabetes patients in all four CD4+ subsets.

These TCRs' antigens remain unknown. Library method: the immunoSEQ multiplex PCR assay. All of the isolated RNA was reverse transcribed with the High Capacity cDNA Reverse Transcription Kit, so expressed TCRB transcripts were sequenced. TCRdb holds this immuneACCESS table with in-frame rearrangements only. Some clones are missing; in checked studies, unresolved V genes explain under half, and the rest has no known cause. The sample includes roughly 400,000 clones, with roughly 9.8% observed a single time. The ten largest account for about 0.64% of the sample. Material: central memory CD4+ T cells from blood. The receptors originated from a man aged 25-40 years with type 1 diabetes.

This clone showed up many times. CDR3 amino acids: CASRSGTFNQPQHF. CDR3 sequence (DNA): TGTGCCAGCAGGTCCGGGACATTCAATCAGCCCCAGCATTTT. The V and J genes are TRBV28 and TRBJ1-5, with D possibly matching TRBD1 (6 bases). Trimming removed 6 bases at V and 3 bases at J, with 12 bases between. The CDR3 is 14 residues long. Germline CDR1 reads MDHEN; CDR2 reads SYDVKM.

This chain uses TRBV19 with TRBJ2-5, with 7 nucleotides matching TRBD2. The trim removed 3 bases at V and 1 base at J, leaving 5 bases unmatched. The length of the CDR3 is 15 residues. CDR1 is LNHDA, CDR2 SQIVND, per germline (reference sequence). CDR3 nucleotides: TGTGCCAGTAGTATTGGGAGGGCAGCCCAAGAGACCCAGTACTTC. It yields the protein CASSIGRAAQETQYF.

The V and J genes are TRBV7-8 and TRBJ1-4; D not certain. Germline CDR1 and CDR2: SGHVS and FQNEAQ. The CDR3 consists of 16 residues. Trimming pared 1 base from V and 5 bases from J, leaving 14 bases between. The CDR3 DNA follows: TGTGCCAGCAGCTTAGGGGGAGTGCACCTAAATGAAAAACTGTTTTTT. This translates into CASSLGGVHLNEKLFF.

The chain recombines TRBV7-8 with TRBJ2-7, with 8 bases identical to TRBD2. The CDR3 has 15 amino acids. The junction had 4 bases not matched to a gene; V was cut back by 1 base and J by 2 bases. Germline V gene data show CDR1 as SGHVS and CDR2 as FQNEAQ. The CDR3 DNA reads TGTGCCAGCAGCTTAGTCAGCGGGGGTGCCTACGAGCAGTACTTC. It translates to CASSLVSGGAYEQYF. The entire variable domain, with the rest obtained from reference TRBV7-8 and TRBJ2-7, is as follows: GAGVSQSPRYKVAKRGQDVALRCDPISGHVSLFWYQQALGQGPEFLTYFQNEAQLDKSGLPSDRFFAERPEGSVSTLKIQRTQQEDSAVYLCASSLVSGGAYEQYFGPGTRLTVT.

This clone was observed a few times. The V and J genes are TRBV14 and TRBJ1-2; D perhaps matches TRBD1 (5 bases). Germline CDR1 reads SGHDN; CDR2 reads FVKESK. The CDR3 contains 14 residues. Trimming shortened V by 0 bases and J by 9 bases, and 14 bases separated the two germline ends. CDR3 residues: CASSQDWGGGSYTF. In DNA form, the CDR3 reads TGTGCCAGCAGCCAAGATTGGGGCGGCGGCAGCTACACCTTC.

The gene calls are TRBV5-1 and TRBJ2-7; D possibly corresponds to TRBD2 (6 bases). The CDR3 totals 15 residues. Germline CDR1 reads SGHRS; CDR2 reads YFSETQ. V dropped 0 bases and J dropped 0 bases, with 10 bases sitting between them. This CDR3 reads CASSLGTITSYEQYF. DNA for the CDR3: TGCGCCAGCAGCTTGGGGACTATCACCTCCTACGAGCAGTACTTC.

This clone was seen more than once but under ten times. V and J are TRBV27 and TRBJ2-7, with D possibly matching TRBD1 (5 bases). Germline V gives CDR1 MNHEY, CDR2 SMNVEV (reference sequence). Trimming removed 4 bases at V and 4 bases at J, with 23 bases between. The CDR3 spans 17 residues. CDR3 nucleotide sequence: TGTGCCAGCAGTTCCCCCTCCCGGCAGGGAAGAGAATACGAGCAGTACTTC. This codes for CASSSPSRQGREYEQYF.

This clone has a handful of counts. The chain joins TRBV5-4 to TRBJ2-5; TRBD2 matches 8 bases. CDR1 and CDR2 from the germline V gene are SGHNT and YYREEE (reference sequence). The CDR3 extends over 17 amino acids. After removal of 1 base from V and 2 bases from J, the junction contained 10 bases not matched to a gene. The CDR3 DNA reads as TGTGCCAGCAGCTTGTCGGGAGGGCGCGGTAGACAAGAGACCCAGTACTTC. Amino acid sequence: CASSLSGGRGRQETQYF.

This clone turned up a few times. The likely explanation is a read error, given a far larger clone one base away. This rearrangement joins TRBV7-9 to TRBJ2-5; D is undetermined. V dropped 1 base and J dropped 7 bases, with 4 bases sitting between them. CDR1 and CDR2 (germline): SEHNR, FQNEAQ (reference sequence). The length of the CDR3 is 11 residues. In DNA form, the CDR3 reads TGTGCCAGCAGCTTAGAGGTGACCCAGTACTTC. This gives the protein CASSLEVTQYF.

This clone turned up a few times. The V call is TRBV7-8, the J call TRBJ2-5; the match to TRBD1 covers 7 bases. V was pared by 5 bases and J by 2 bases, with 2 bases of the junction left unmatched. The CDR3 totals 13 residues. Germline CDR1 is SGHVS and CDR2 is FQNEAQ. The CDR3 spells CASSRRGQETQYF. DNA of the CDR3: TGTGCCAGCAGCCGCAGGGGGCAAGAGACCCAGTACTTC.